Presented here are 13 T cell receptor beta chains from one specimen sequenced in a study of cytomegalovirus exposure and HLA in healthy donors. PCR amplification relied on 60 Vbeta primers (plus 13 Jbeta primers). Sequencing used immunoSEQ multiplex PCR; TCRdb keeps in-frame clones, though not all of them. The data hold around 170,000 clones, with roughly 80% observed a single time. Sequenced sample: PBMCs. The source of these receptors is a man aged 35 to 55 in good health and CMV-seropositive.

The chain carries TRBV9 and TRBJ1-5; tentatively, D is TRBD1 (5 bases). Trimming removed 4 bases from V and 2 bases from J, with 16 bases in between. Germline V gives CDR1 SGDLS, CDR2 YYNGEE. The CDR3 runs to 16 residues. As DNA, the CDR3 is TGTGCCAGCAGCACAGGTCCCGGCTATGGCAATCAGCCCCAGCATTTT. Its translation is CASSTGPGYGNQPQHF. Drawing the rest from reference TRBV9 and TRBJ1-5, the complete variable domain is DSGVTQTPKHLITATGQRVTLRCSPRSGDLSVYWYQQSLDQGLQFLIQYYNGEERAKGNILERFSAQQFPDLHSELNLSSLELGDSALYFCASSTGPGYGNQPQHFGDGTRLSIL.

This clone was seen more than once but under ten times. This chain uses TRBV4-2 with TRBJ1-6; 8 bases match TRBD1. V gave up 0 bases and J gave up 10 bases; unmatched junction bases: 5. Germline loops: CDR1 LGHNA, CDR2 YNFKEQ. The CDR3 contains 15 residues. The CDR3 here is CASSQERTGRSPLHF. The CDR3 DNA follows: TGTGCCAGCAGCCAAGAGCGGACAGGGCGGTCACCCCTCCACTTT.

The rearrangement joins TRBV14 to TRBJ2-2; TRBD1 matches 8 bases. J gave up 4 bases and V 6 bases, and 4 bases lay outside the gene matches. This CDR3 spans 14 amino acids. Germline V gives CDR1 SGHDN, CDR2 FVKESK. The CDR3 loop is CASRPGTGTGELFF. The CDR3 nucleotides are TGTGCCAGCAGACCCGGGACAGGCACCGGGGAGCTGTTTTTT.

Only a few counts were recorded for this clone. This chain links TRBV5-1 with TRBJ2-3; D gene unclear. V shed 0 bases and J shed 4 bases, with 9 bases lying between them. Germline loops: CDR1 SGHRS, CDR2 YFSETQ. The CDR3 length is 14 residues. The CDR3, as DNA: TGCGCCAGCAGCTTGGCCGCGGCTCCAGATACGCAGTATTTT. Translated: CASSLAAAPDTQYF.

This rearrangement joins TRBV11-2 to TRBJ2-5; no reliable D call. Germline lookup yields CDR1 SGHAT and CDR2 FQNNGV. The V end was cut by 1 base, the J end by 9 bases, with 15 bases between. The CDR3 has 14 residues. This CDR3 reads CASSLGPTDSPQYF. The CDR3 nucleotides read TGTGCCAGCAGCTTAGGACCCACCGACTCCCCCCAGTACTTC. The full variable domain, rest sourced from reference TRBV11-2 and TRBJ2-5, is EAGVAQSPRYKIIEKRQSVAFWCNPISGHATLYWYQQILGQGPKLLIQFQNNGVVDDSQLPKDRFSAERLKGVDSTLKIQPAKLEDSAVYLCASSLGPTDSPQYFGPGTRLLVL.

The chain couples TRBV15 to TRBJ1-1; D perhaps matches TRBD1 (6 bases). CDR3 length: 15 amino acids. The V gene lost 5 bases and the J gene lost 1 base, with 14 bases spanning the gap. From germline, CDR1 is LNHNV and CDR2 YYDKDF (reference sequence). CDR3 sequence (DNA): TGTGCCACCAGCGGAGGGGGGAGGGCGAACACTGAAGCTTTCTTT. As protein: CATSGGGRANTEAFF.

The sample holds one count of this clone. The gene calls are TRBV15 and TRBJ1-4, with D tentatively TRBD1 (6 bases). The CDR3 is made up of 16 amino acids. With 0 bases removed from V and 0 bases from J, the gap between germline ends came to 8 bases. CDR1 and CDR2 from the germline V gene are LNHNV and YYDKDF (reference sequence). The CDR3 region is CATSREGQPTNEKLFF. The CDR3 coding sequence is TGTGCCACCAGCAGAGAAGGACAGCCAACTAATGAAAAACTGTTTTTT.

The chain joins TRBV6-1 to TRBJ2-4, with 13 bases aligning to TRBD2. The V gene's germline CDR1 is MNHNS and CDR2 SASEGT. This CDR3 has 16 amino acids. V lost 4 bases to trimming and J lost 7 bases; unmatched junction nucleotides: 7. The CDR3 here is CASSATSGGDWNIQYF. The CDR3 DNA reads as TGTGCCAGCAGTGCTACTAGCGGGGGGGATTGGAACATTCAGTACTTC.

This chain links TRBV30 with TRBJ2-2; 10 bases align to TRBD2. The CDR3 consists of 15 residues. The junction had 9 bases not matched to a gene; V was cut back by 4 bases and J by 7 bases. Germline CDR1 GTSNPN, CDR2 SVGIG (reference sequence). CDR3 in amino acids: CAWKERGGNNGELFF. The CDR3 DNA follows: TGTGCCTGGAAAGAGCGGGGGGGCAATAACGGGGAGCTGTTTTTT.

The chain employs TRBV6-1 and TRBJ2-7; TRBD2 matches at 15 bases. CDR1 and CDR2 from the germline V gene are MNHNS and SASEGT. Trimming cost V 8 bases and J 4 bases; bases outside gene matches: 3. The CDR3 extends over 14 amino acids. The chain's CDR3 is CASGTSGGPYEQYF. CDR3 DNA sequence: TGTGCCAGCGGGACTAGCGGGGGGCCGTACGAGCAGTACTTC.

The V gene is TRBV29-1, the J gene TRBJ2-5; TRBD1 is a possible D gene (5 bases). TRBJ2-7 explains the end of the DNA better; the J call may be wrong. CDR3 size: 12 residues. Germline values: CDR1 SQVTM, CDR2 ANQGSEA. The CDR3 bases are TGCAGCGTTGACCAGGGAACCTACGAGCAGTACTTC. Translating gives CSVDQGTYEQYF.

V usage is TRBV29-1 and J usage is TRBJ2-1; D is perhaps TRBD1 (6 bases). Trimming shortened V by 3 bases and J by 9 bases, and 12 bases separated the two germline ends. In germline, CDR1 is SQVTM, CDR2 ANQGSEA. The CDR3 extends over 12 amino acids. The CDR3 sequence: CSVERGKGEQFF. The DNA of the CDR3 is TGCAGCGTTGAGAGGGGGAAAGGTGAGCAGTTCTTC.

In its sample, this clone was seen once. The rearrangement links TRBV6-1 to TRBJ1-4; 9 bases align to TRBD1. This CDR3 spans 14 amino acids. CDR1 MNHNS and CDR2 SASEGT come from the germline V gene. V trimming: 2 bases; J trimming: 11 bases; junction bases outside the gene matches: 6. The CDR3 spells CASSETGTGYKLFF. In DNA form, the CDR3 reads TGTGCCAGCAGTGAAACCGGGACAGGGTATAAACTGTTTTTT.